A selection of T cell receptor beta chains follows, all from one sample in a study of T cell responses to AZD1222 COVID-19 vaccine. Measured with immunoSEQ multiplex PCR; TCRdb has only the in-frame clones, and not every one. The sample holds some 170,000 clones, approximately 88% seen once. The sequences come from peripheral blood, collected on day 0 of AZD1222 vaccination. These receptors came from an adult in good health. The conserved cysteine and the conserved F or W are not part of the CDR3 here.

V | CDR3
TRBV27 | ASSSPPDRNTGELF
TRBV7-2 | ASSRYGGTEAF
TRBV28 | ASTPGQLNSPLH
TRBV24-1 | ATSDPGTSGGASYNEQF
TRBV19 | ATDNRNSNQPQH
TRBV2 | ASSETSTGELF
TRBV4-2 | ASSPEGAAGNYGYT
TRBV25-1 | ASGRDYEQY
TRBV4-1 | ASSPIASPGELF
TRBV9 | ASSVDVDLVGEAF
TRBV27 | ASSTRDASSYEQY
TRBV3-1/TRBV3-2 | ASSQDYPEQY
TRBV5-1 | ASSLGPGKDYGYT
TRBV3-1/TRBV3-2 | ASSQNSRGAQPQH
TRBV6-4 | ASSDTPGQRTQAF
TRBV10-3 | AISGQIGNYEQY
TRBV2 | ASSEDRDYGYT
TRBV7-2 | ASSPRGAGYNEQF
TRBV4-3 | ASSQDGSYNSPLH
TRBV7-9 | ASSGTANQPQH
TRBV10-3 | AIGADSYEQY
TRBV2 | ASIGVDTGELF
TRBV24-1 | ATSDLGQYNEQF
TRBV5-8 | ASSLRTSTDTQY
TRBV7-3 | ASSRDSLNTEAF
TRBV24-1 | ATSETGTSGRVGEQF
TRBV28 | ASRAGTAGNTIY